What follows is one T cell receptor beta chain and its context. Under the authors' procedure: The assay estimated nucleated cells by amplifying reference gene primers. TCRdb's copy holds only in-frame clones and misses some; the assay was immunoSEQ multiplex PCR. The V and J calls and clone size were taken over from that table, and D and trimming were inferred from the DNA. The sample includes approximately 270,000 clones, about 89% seen only once; the top ten take 0.7% to 0.9%. The data are from a study of blood T cell repertoires in COVID-19. Overall study: Acute and convalescent COVID-19 specimens originated in the United States, Italy and Spain. The cDNA or gDNA used as material had been derived from T cells, B-cell-depleted T cells, or PBMCs.

Germline CDR1 and CDR2: KGHDR and SFDVKD. V was clipped by 5 bases and J by 1 base, with 7 bases between them. The CDR3 sequence is 13 residues long. What was sequenced was peripheral blood. This receptor was obtained from a man younger than 45 with acute or convalescent COVID-19. This chain links TRBV24-1 with TRBJ1-1; D uncertain. Written as DNA, the CDR3 is TGTGCCACCAGTGGTCGCAGGAACACTGAAGCTTTCTTT. This codes for CATSGRRNTEAFF.